The source of this T cell receptor beta chain is a study of human T cells and chemical hapten exposure. As for time point: patch test 1, 2 weeks after DPC sensitization. Described treatment: therapeutic diphenylcyclopropenone sensitization with weekly scalp DPC. MiXCR, run by TCRdb on the RACE reads, gives a single entry per CDR3 protein. The sample carries some 350,000 distinct CDR3 sequences, around 7% recorded once. V was pared by 5 bases and J by 4 bases, with 11 bases between. CDR1 and CDR2 from the germline V gene are MNHEY and SVGEGT. This CDR3 is built from 13 residues. This clonotype has ten or more counts.

The gene calls are TRBV6-2 or TRBV6-3 and TRBJ1-2; no firm D call. The TCR originated in a woman in her late teens or twenties with alopecia areata. Some clones in this sample may be carry-over from other donors' samples. The specimen was whole blood, collected in connection with sensitization to the hapten diphenylcyclopropenone (DPC). The CDR3 spells CASSPGSAYGYTF. The CDR3 DNA sequence: TGTGCCAGCAGTCCGGGTTCTGCCTATGGCTACACCTTC.